This T cell receptor beta chain was recovered during a study of blood T cell repertoires in COVID-19. Clones were read by immunoSEQ multiplex PCR, and TCRdb kept only the in-frame ones, dropping some. The sample yields 86,000 or so clones, roughly four fifths seen once. This clone was observed a single time. This clonotype was sampled from a woman aged 80 or over with acute or convalescent COVID-19. The sequencing input was peripheral blood.

CDR3 amino acids: CASSLDRGGNTQYF. The DNA of the CDR3 is TGTGCCAGCAGCTTGGACAGGGGCGGGAATACGCAGTATTTT. The V and J genes are TRBV5-4 and TRBJ2-3; tentative D call: TRBD1 (7 bases). CDR1 SGHNT and CDR2 YYREEE come from the germline V gene (reference sequence). Trimming stripped 0 bases from V and 7 bases from J, with 12 bases between. The CDR3 consists of 14 residues.